This T cell receptor (beta chain) was identified in a study of PD-1 blockade in mismatch repair-deficient tumors. About the research overall: Patients had some twelve mismatch repair-deficient cancer types, all previously treated and progressing. Study conclusions and caveats: After pembrolizumab, tumor-resident clones rose rapidly, then generally contracted before radiologic responses.

Data came from immunoSEQ multiplex PCR; TCRdb stores just in-frame clones and leaves some out. The table has some 22,000 clones, 84% seen once. Mismatch repair deficiency was confirmed in all patients, by PCR or immunohistochemistry. TCR sequencing covered a few patients who responded to pembrolizumab. The ends were cut back, 0 bases at V and 2 bases at J, with 4 bases in the middle. This CDR3 is 13 amino acids long. Germline CDR1 is SEHNR and CDR2 is FQNEAQ (reference sequence). Note on this clone: No antigen is known for it.

This clonotype was obtained from an adult with mismatch repair-deficient cancer. The rearrangement links TRBV7-9 to TRBJ1-1; no clear D gene. The sequenced sample was peripheral blood, obtained 2 weeks after starting pembrolizumab. The CDR3, as DNA: TGTGCCAGCAGCTTAGCGCTAAACACTGAAGCTTTCTTT. It specifies CASSLALNTEAFF.